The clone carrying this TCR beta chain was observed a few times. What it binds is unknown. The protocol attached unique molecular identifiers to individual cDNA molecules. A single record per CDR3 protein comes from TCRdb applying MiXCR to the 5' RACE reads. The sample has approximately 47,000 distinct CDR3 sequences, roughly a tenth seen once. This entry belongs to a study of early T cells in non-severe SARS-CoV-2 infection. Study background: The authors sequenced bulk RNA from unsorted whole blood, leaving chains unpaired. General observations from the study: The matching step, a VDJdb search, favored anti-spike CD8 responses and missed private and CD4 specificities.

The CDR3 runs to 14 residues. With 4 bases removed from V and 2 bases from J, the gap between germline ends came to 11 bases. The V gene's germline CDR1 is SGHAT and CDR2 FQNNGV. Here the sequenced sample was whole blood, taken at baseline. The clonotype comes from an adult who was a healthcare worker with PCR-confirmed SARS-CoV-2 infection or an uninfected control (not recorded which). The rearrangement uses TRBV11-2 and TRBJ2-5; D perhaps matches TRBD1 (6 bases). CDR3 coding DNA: TGTGCCAGCAGCTCCAACAGGGTTCAAGAGACCCAGTACTTC. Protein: CASSSNRVQETQYF. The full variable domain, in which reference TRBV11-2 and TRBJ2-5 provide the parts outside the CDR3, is EAGVAQSPRYKIIEKRQSVAFWCNPISGHATLYWYQQILGQGPKLLIQFQNNGVVDDSQLPKDRFSAERLKGVDSTLKIQPAKLEDSAVYLCASSSNRVQETQYFGPGTRLLVL.